This entry describes one TCR beta chain. The antigen remains undetermined. J was trimmed by 12 bases and V by 1 base; bases with no gene match: 7. The CDR3 contains 13 residues. From germline, CDR1 is GTSNPN and CDR2 SVGIG (reference sequence). This PCR relied on a set of 60 Vbeta primers and 13 Jbeta primers. This table comes from immunoSEQ multiplex PCR, and its TCRdb copy is limited to in-frame clones, with some not included. The profile shows about 130,000 clones, 81% of them singletons. This sample was taken from a study of cytomegalovirus exposure and HLA in healthy donors. Study-level results: When presence/absence was analysed, sequencing depth was taken to be roughly uniform across donors.

The clonotype comes from a man younger than 35 in good health and CMV-seropositive. Sequenced: PBMCs. This chain connects TRBV30 to TRBJ2-1; 9 bases map to TRBD1. DNA for the CDR3: TGTGCCTGGAGTGGCATTACAGGGGGCAGGCAGTTCTTC. Translation: CAWSGITGGRQFF.